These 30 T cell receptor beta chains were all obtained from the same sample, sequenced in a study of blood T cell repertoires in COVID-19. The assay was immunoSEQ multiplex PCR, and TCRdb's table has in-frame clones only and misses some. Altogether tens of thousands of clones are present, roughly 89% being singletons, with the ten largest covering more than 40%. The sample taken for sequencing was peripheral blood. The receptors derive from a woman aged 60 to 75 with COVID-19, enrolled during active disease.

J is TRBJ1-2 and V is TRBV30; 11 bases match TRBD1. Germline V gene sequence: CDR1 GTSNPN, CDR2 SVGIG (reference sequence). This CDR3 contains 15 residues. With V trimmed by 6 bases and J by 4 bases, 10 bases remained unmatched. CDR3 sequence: CACDDGTGGGYGYTF. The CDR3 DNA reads TGTGCCTGTGATGATGGGACAGGGGGTGGCTATGGCTACACCTTC.

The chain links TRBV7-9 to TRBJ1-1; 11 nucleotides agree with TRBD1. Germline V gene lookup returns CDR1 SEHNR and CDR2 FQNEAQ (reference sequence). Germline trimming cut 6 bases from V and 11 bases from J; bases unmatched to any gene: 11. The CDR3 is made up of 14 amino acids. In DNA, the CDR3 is TGTGCCAGCAGTGCCGGGACAGGGGGTACTGGGGCTTTCTTT. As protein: CASSAGTGGTGAFF.

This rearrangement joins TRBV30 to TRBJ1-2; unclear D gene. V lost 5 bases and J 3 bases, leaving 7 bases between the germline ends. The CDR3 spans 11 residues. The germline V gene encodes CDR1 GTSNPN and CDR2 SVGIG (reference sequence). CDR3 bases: TGTGCCTGGTCCCGGGACTATGGCTACACCTTC. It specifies CAWSRDYGYTF.

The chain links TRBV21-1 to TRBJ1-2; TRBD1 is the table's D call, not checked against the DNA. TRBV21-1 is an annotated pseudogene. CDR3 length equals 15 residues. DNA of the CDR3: TGTGCCAGCAGCAACGATCCGGGACAGAACTATGGCTACACCTTC. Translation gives CASSNDPGQNYGYTF.

The CDR3 protein is CASSSQGARVNTEAFF. The CDR3 nucleotides read TGTGCCAGCAGTTCTCAGGGGGCGAGGGTGAACACTGAAGCTTTCTTT. The chain carries TRBV27 and TRBJ1-1; TRBD1 aligns across 8 bases. CDR1 is MNHEY and CDR2 is SMNVEV in the germline V gene (reference sequence). The CDR3 contains 16 residues. The V gene end was trimmed by 4 bases and the J gene end by 0 bases; junction bases not matched to a gene: 7.

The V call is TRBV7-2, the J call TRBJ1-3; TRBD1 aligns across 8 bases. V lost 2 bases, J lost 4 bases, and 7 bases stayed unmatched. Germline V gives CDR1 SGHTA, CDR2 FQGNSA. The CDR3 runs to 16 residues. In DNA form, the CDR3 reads TGTGCCAGCAGCTTAATGTCGACAGGGGTCGGAAACACCATATATTTT. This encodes CASSLMSTGVGNTIYF.

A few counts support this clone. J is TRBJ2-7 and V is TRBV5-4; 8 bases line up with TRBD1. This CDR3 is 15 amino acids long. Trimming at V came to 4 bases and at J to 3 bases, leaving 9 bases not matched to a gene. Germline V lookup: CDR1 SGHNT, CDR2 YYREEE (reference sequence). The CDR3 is CASSQPGTGLYEQYF. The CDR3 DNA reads TGTGCCAGCAGCCAGCCCGGGACAGGACTCTACGAGCAGTACTTC.

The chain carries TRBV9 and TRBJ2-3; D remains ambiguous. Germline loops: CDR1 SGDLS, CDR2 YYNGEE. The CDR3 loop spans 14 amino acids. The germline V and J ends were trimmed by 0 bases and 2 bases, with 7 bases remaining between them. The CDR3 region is CASSVAGYTDTQYF. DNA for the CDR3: TGTGCCAGCAGCGTAGCGGGTTACACAGATACGCAGTATTTT.

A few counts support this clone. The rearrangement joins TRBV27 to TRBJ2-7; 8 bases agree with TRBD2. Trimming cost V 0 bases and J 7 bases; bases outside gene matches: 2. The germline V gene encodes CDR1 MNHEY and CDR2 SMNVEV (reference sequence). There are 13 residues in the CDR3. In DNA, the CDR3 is TGTGCCAGCAGTTTATCAGCGGGGGTAGAGCAGTACTTC. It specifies CASSLSAGVEQYF.

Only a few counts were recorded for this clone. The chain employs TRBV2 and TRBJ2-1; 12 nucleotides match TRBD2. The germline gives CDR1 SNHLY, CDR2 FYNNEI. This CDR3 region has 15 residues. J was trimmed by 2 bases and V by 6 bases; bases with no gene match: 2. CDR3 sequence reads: CASRASGGAYNEQFF. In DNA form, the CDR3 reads TGTGCCAGCAGGGCTAGCGGGGGGGCCTACAATGAGCAGTTCTTC.

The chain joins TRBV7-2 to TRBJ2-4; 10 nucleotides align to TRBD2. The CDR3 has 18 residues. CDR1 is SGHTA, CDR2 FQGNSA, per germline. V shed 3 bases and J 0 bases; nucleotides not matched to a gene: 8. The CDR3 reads CASSFSLAGAQAKNIQYF. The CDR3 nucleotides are TGTGCCAGCAGCTTCTCCCTAGCGGGGGCCCAAGCCAAAAACATTCAGTACTTC.

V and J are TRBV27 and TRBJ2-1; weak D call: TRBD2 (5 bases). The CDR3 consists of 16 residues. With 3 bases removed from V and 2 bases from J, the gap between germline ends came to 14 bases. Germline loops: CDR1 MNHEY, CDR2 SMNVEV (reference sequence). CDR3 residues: CASSLAGLPPYNEQFF. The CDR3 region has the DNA TGTGCCAGCAGTTTGGCCGGACTCCCTCCCTACAATGAGCAGTTCTTC.

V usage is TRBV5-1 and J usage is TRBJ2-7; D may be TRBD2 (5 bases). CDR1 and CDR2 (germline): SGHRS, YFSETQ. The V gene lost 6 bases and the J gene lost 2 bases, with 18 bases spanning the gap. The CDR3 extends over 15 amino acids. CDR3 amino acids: CASTGKGGRTYEQYF. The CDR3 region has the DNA TGCGCCAGCACGGGGAAAGGCGGCCGGACCTACGAGCAGTACTTC.

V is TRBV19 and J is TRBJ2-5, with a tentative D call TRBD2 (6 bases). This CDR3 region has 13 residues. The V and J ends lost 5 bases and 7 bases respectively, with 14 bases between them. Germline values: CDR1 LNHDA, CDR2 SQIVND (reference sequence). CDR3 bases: TGTGCCAGTAGTGGGACTGACCTTCGGACCCAGTACTTC. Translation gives CASSGTDLRTQYF.

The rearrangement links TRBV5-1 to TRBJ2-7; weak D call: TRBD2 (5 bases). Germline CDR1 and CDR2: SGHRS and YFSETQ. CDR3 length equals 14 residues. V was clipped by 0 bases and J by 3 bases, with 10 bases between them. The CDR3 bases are TGCGCCAGCAGCTTGGGGACTGGCTACTACGAGCAGTACTTC. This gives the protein CASSLGTGYYEQYF.

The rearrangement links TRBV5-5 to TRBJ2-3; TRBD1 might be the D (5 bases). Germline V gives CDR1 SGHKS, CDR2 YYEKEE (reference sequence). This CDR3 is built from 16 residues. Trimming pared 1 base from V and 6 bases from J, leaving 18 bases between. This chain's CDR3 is CASSLRMLTGGDTQYF. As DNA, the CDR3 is TGTGCCAGCAGCTTGAGGATGCTCACAGGTGGGGATACGCAGTATTTT.

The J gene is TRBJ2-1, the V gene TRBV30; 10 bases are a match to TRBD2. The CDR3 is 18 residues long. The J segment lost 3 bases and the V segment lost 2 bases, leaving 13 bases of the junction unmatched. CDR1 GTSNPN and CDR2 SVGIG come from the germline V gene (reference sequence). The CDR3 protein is CAWSTGIGLAGVYNEQFF. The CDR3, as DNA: TGTGCCTGGAGTACCGGGATTGGGCTAGCGGGGGTCTACAATGAGCAGTTCTTC.

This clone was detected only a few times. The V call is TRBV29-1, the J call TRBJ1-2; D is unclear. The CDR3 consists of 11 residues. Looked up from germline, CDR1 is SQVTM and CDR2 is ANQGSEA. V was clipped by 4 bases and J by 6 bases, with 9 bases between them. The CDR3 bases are TGCAGCGTTGTTCTAGGCCATGGCTACACCTTC. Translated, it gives CSVVLGHGYTF. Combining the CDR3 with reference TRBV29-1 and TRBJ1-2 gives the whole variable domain SAVISQKPSRDICQRGTSLTIQCQVDSQVTMMFWYRQQPGQSLTLIATANQGSEATYESGFVIDKFPISRPNLTFSTLTVSNMSPEDSSIYLCSVVLGHGYTFGSGTRLTVV.

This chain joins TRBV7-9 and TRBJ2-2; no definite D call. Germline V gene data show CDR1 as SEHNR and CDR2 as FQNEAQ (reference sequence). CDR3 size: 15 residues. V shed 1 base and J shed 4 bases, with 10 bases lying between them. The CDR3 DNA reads TGTGCCAGCAGCTTAGAAATGGGCGCCACCGGGGAGCTGTTTTTT. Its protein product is CASSLEMGATGELFF. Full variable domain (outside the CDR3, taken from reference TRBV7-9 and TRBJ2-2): DTGVSQNPRHKITKRGQNVTFRCDPISEHNRLYWYRQTLGQGPEFLTYFQNEAQLEKSRLLSDRFSAERPKGSFSTLEIQRTEQGDSAMYLCASSLEMGATGELFFGEGSRLTVL.

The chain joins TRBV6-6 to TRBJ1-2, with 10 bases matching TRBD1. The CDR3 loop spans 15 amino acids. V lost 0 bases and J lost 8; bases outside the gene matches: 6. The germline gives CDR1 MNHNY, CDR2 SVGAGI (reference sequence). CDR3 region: CASSYSDRGPRGYTF. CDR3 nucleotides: TGTGCCAGCAGTTACTCCGACAGGGGGCCAAGGGGCTACACCTTC.

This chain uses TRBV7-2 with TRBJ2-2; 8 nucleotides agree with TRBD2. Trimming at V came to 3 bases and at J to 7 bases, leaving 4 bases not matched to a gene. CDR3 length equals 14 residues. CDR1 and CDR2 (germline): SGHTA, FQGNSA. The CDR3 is CASSLGLGNGELFF. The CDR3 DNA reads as TGTGCCAGCAGCTTGGGACTAGGTAACGGGGAGCTGTTTTTT.

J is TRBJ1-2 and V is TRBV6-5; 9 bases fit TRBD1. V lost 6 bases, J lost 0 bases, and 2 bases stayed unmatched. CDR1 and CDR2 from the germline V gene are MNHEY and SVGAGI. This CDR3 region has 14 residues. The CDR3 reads CASSRTGANYGYTF. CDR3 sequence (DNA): TGTGCCAGCAGCCGGACAGGGGCTAACTATGGCTACACCTTC.

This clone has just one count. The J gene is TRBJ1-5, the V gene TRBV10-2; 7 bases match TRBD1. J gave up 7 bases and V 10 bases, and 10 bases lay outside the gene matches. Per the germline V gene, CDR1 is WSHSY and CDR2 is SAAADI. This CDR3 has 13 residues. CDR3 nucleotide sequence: TGCGCCACTAGATTACAGGGGAAACAGCCCCAGCATTTT. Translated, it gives CATRLQGKQPQHF.

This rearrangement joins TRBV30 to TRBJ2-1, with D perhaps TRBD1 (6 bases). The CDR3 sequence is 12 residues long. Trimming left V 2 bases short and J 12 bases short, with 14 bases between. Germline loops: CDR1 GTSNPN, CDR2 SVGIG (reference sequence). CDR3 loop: CAWSLGGRGQFF. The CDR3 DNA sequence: TGTGCCTGGAGTTTAGGGGGACGTGGGCAGTTCTTC.

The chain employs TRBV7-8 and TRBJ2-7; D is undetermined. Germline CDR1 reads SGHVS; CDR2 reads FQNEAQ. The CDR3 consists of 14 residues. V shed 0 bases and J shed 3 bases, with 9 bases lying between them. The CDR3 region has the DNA TGTGCCAGCAGCTTAGCGCAGAAGAACTACGAGCAGTACTTC. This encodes CASSLAQKNYEQYF.

CDR3 sequence: CASSPRRGDTYEQYF. The CDR3 nucleotides read TGTGCCAGCAGTCCCCGGAGGGGCGATACCTACGAGCAGTACTTC. The chain couples TRBV6-6 to TRBJ2-7; a weak D match, TRBD2 (6 bases). The V end lost 5 bases, the J end lost 2 bases, and 16 bases lay between the germline ends. This CDR3 comprises 15 residues. Germline CDR1 MNHNY, CDR2 SVGAGI (reference sequence).

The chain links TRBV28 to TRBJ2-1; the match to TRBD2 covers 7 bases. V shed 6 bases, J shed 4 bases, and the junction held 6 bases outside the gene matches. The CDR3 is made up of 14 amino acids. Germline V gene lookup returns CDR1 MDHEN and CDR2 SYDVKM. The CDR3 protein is CASRRAGAYNEQFF. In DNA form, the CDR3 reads TGTGCCAGCAGACGGGCGGGAGCTTACAATGAGCAGTTCTTC. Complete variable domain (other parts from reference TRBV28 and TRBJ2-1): DVKVTQSSRYLVKRTGEKVFLECVQDMDHENMFWYRQDPGLGLRLIYFSYDVKMKEKGDIPEGYSVSREKKERFSLILESASTNQTSMYLCASRRAGAYNEQFFGPGTRLTVL.

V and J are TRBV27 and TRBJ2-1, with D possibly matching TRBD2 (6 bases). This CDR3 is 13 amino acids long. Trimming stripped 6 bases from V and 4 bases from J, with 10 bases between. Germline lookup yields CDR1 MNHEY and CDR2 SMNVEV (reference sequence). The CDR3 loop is CASSPGDYNEQFF. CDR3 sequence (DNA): TGTGCCAGCAGCCCGGGGGATTACAATGAGCAGTTCTTC.

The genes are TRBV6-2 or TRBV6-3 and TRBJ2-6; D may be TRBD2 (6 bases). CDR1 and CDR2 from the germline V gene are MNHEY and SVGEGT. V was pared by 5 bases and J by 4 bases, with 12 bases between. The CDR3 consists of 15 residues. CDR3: CASSPWEAGANVLTF. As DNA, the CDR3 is TGTGCCAGCAGTCCCTGGGAGGCCGGGGCCAACGTCCTGACTTTC.

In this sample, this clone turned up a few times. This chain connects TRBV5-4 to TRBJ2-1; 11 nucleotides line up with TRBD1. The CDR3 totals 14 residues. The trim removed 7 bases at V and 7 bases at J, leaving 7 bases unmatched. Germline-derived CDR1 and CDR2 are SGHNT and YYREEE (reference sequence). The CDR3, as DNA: TGTGCCAGCTTTGGACAGGGGGCAGGGAATGAGCAGTTCTTC. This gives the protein CASFGQGAGNEQFF.